These 20 T cell receptor beta chains came from one sample sequenced in a study of CD8+ T cells in alopecia areata. Sequencing relied on a cDNA template that was reverse transcribed from extracted RNA. Produced via immunoSEQ multiplex PCR; TCRdb's table is partial and in-frame only. The repertoire consists of more than 95,000 clones, with less than 45% occurring once and the leading ten covering 3% to 3.5%. The specimen was CD4+ T cells sorted from blood. Receptors originate from a human donor with alopecia areata.

This clone was counted only a few times. The V and J genes are TRBV19 and TRBJ2-7, with TRBD1 as a possible D gene (6 bases). V shed 5 bases and J shed 2 bases, with 10 bases lying between them. The CDR3 extends over 13 amino acids. The germline CDR1 and CDR2 sequences are LNHDA and SQIVND (reference sequence). CDR3 loop: CASSHRVTYEQYF. The CDR3 DNA is TGTGCCAGTAGTCACAGGGTGACCTACGAGCAGTACTTC.

J is TRBJ2-2 and V is TRBV5-1; D possibly uses TRBD1 or TRBD2 (5 bases each). CDR1 and CDR2 from the germline V gene are SGHRS and YFSETQ. There are 16 residues in the CDR3. V lost 4 bases and J lost 0, with 13 bases in between. In DNA, the CDR3 is TGCGCCAGCAGCGTAGAGGGACCGCCGAACACCGGGGAGCTGTTTTTT. This translates into CASSVEGPPNTGELFF.

In its sample, this clone was seen a few times. The J gene is TRBJ2-7, the V gene TRBV29-1; a possible D gene is TRBD1 (6 bases). The ends were cut back, 3 bases at V and 1 base at J, with 10 bases in the middle. The CDR3 runs 13 residues. Germline V lookup: CDR1 SQVTM, CDR2 ANQGSEA. DNA for the CDR3: TGCAGCGTTGAGGGACACCAATCCTACGAGCAGTACTTC. Translation: CSVEGHQSYEQYF.

This clone occurred once. CDR3 in amino acids: CASSFSLAGVNEQFF. The CDR3, as DNA: TGCGCCAGCAGCTTCTCCCTAGCGGGAGTAAATGAGCAGTTCTTC. The V gene is TRBV5-1, the J gene TRBJ2-1, with 10 bases aligning to TRBD2. The junction had 6 bases not matched to a gene; V was cut back by 2 bases and J by 7 bases. Per germline, CDR1 SGHRS and CDR2 YFSETQ. CDR3 length: 15 amino acids. The full variable domain, its missing parts supplied by reference TRBV5-1 and TRBJ2-1, is KAGVTQTPRYLIKTRGQQVTLSCSPISGHRSVSWYQQTPGQGLQFLFEYFSETQRNKGNFPGRFSGRQFSNSRSEMNVSTLELGDSALYLCASSFSLAGVNEQFFGPGTRLTVL.

The chain employs TRBV5-1 and TRBJ2-3; TRBD2 agrees at 7 bases. This CDR3 comprises 15 residues. With V trimmed by 4 bases and J by 2 bases, 7 bases remained unmatched. Per the germline V gene, CDR1 is SGHRS and CDR2 is YFSETQ. CDR3 loop: CASSIGLVPTDTQYF. Here the CDR3 DNA reads TGCGCCAGCAGCATCGGACTAGTCCCCACAGATACGCAGTATTTT.

This clone was recorded a few times. This rearrangement joins TRBV29-1 to TRBJ1-1; D is ambiguous. The ends were cut back, 7 bases at V and 1 base at J, with 13 bases in the middle. The germline gives CDR1 SQVTM, CDR2 ANQGSEA. The CDR3 sequence is 13 residues long. CDR3 bases: TGCAGCGGTGCTCTAGGGTCGAACACTGAAGCTTTCTTT. It yields the protein CSGALGSNTEAFF.

This clone came up a few times. The V gene is TRBV2, the J gene TRBJ2-1, with D tentatively TRBD1 (6 bases). The V and J ends lost 5 bases and 12 bases respectively, with 11 bases between them. CDR3 length: 11 residues. Germline assignment: CDR1 SNHLY and CDR2 FYNNEI. Written as DNA, the CDR3 is TGTGCCAGCAGTCCTCAGGGGTCGCAGTTCTTC. Residues: CASSPQGSQFF. The variable domain in full, completed from reference TRBV2 and TRBJ2-1, reads EPEVTQTPSHQVTQMGQEVILRCVPISNHLYFYWYRQILGQKVEFLVSFYNNEISEKSEIFDDQFSVERPDGSNFTLKIRSTKLEDSAMYFCASSPQGSQFFGPGTRLTVL.

The chain uses TRBV29-1 and TRBJ1-1; possibly TRBD1 for D (5 bases). The germline V gene encodes CDR1 SQVTM and CDR2 ANQGSEA. V dropped 3 bases and J dropped 0 bases, with 8 bases sitting between them. This CDR3 is built from 13 residues. Here the CDR3 DNA reads TGCAGCGTTGACGAGGGGATGAACACTGAAGCTTTCTTT. The encoded protein is CSVDEGMNTEAFF.

Only a few counts were recorded for this clone. The chain is built from TRBV29-1 and TRBJ2-2; D not resolved. Trimming took 3 bases from V and 6 from J, leaving 11 bases between them. The germline V gene encodes CDR1 SQVTM and CDR2 ANQGSEA. The CDR3 totals 13 residues. The CDR3 sequence: CSVDIWGAGELFF. In nucleotides, the CDR3 is TGCAGCGTTGATATCTGGGGTGCCGGGGAGCTGTTTTTT.

This clone occurred once. The rearrangement uses TRBV7-2 and TRBJ2-1; 7 bases align to TRBD2. The CDR3 runs to 14 residues. The germline gives CDR1 SGHTA, CDR2 FQGNSA. Germline trimming cut 1 base from V and 4 bases from J; bases unmatched to any gene: 1. The CDR3 DNA reads as TGTGCCAGCAGCTTAGTCGGGGGGTACAATGAGCAGTTCTTC. It translates to CASSLVGGYNEQFF.

The chain employs TRBV29-1 and TRBJ1-3; the D is unclear. CDR3 length: 11 amino acids. V dropped 4 bases and J dropped 3 bases, with 4 bases sitting between them. CDR1 and CDR2 (germline): SQVTM, ANQGSEA. Here the CDR3 reads CSVGNGNTIYF. The CDR3 coding sequence is TGCAGCGTTGGCAATGGAAACACCATATATTTT.

V and J are TRBV9 and TRBJ1-5, with no clear D. The CDR3 has 13 residues. In germline, CDR1 is SGDLS, CDR2 YYNGEE. Trimming shortened V by 4 bases and J by 4 bases, and 9 bases separated the two germline ends. The CDR3 loop reads CASSTAPNQPQHF. The CDR3 DNA follows: TGTGCCAGCAGCACAGCCCCTAATCAGCCCCAGCATTTT. Variable domain in full (rest from reference TRBV9 and TRBJ1-5): DSGVTQTPKHLITATGQRVTLRCSPRSGDLSVYWYQQSLDQGLQFLIQYYNGEERAKGNILERFSAQQFPDLHSELNLSSLELGDSALYFCASSTAPNQPQHFGDGTRLSIL.

This chain connects TRBV11-2 to TRBJ2-1; D perhaps matches TRBD2 (6 bases). V was clipped by 5 bases and J by 6 bases, with 20 bases between them. The CDR3 is 16 amino acids. Looked up from germline, CDR1 is SGHAT and CDR2 is FQNNGV. The CDR3 nucleotides are TGTGCCAGCAGCCCGGCGGACTACCCGAGGAGCAATGAGCAGTTCTTC. Translated, it gives CASSPADYPRSNEQFF. The full variable domain, with the rest looked up from reference TRBV11-2 and TRBJ2-1, is EAGVAQSPRYKIIEKRQSVAFWCNPISGHATLYWYQQILGQGPKLLIQFQNNGVVDDSQLPKDRFSAERLKGVDSTLKIQPAKLEDSAVYLCASSPADYPRSNEQFFGPGTRLTVL.

J is TRBJ2-5 and V is TRBV14; no clear D. This CDR3 region has 10 residues. Between the trimmed V and J ends, which lost 8 bases and 5 bases, there was a span of 6 bases. The germline CDR1 and CDR2 sequences are SGHDN and FVKESK. The CDR3 spells CASPLETQYF. For the CDR3, the DNA is TGTGCCAGCCCTTTGGAGACCCAGTACTTC.

The V gene is TRBV29-1, the J gene TRBJ1-1, with 7 nucleotides matching TRBD1. This CDR3 contains 14 residues. With V trimmed by 6 bases and J by 1 base, 8 bases remained unmatched. Germline CDR1 reads SQVTM; CDR2 reads ANQGSEA. The CDR3 region has the DNA TGCAGCGTCGACAGGGTCGGGGGGAACACTGAAGCTTTCTTT. It encodes CSVDRVGGNTEAFF.

This clone was counted a few times. The chain recombines TRBV7-2 with TRBJ1-1, with D unclear. The CDR3 is 12 residues long. Trimming removed 5 bases from V and 6 bases from J, with 10 bases in between. Germline V lookup: CDR1 SGHTA, CDR2 FQGNSA. In DNA, the CDR3 is TGTGCCAGCAGCCAAGGAGGATCTGAAGCTTTCTTT. Residues: CASSQGGSEAFF.

The gene calls are TRBV29-1 and TRBJ2-3; possibly TRBD1 or TRBD2 for D (5 bases each). V was shortened by 4 bases and J by 1 base, with 9 bases between the two germline ends. CDR3 length: 13 residues. The germline gives CDR1 SQVTM, CDR2 ANQGSEA. The CDR3 DNA reads TGCAGCGTTGCTGGGGGACGCACAGATACGCAGTATTTT. As protein: CSVAGGRTDTQYF.

This clone was found a few times. The V and J genes are TRBV4-3 and TRBJ2-2; a possible D gene is TRBD2 (5 bases). The CDR3 loop spans 14 amino acids. Trimming pared 4 bases from V and 9 bases from J, leaving 15 bases between. Germline assignment: CDR1 LGHNA and CDR2 YSLEER. The CDR3 loop reads CASSPRVEVWELFF. The CDR3 DNA is TGCGCCAGCAGCCCCCGCGTGGAGGTCTGGGAGCTGTTTTTT.

Only a few counts were recorded for this clone. This chain uses TRBV29-1 with TRBJ2-7; D is unclear. V lost 3 bases and J 3 bases, leaving 12 bases between the germline ends. Germline V gives CDR1 SQVTM, CDR2 ANQGSEA. The CDR3 has 13 amino acids. The CDR3 reads CSVDGLNGYEQYF. CDR3 nucleotides: TGCAGCGTTGACGGGCTCAACGGCTACGAGCAGTACTTC.

This clone was detected a few times. The rearrangement joins TRBV29-1 to TRBJ2-5, with D maybe TRBD2 (6 bases). Germline V CDR1 and CDR2: SQVTM, ANQGSEA. The CDR3 extends over 13 amino acids. The V end was cut by 7 bases, the J end by 4 bases, with 16 bases between. CDR3 region: CSAPTGVRETQYF. The DNA for the CDR3 is TGCAGCGCCCCTACGGGGGTAAGAGAGACCCAGTACTTC.